Below, 18 T cell receptor beta chains from the same sample are listed, as sequenced in a study of shared clonotypes between healthy human individuals. Produced via immunoSEQ multiplex PCR; TCRdb's table is partial and in-frame only. The sample shows millions of clones, about 95% of them seen only once. The sample was naive CD4+ T cells sorted from blood. Specified subset: CD45RA+ positively selected. The receptors here all came from a man aged 18 to 35 in good health.

In the case of this clone: At the DNA level, this CDR3 is encoded by other sequences in the same sample as well. The J gene is TRBJ2-5, the V gene TRBV5-6, with 8 bases matching TRBD1. The CDR3 runs to 13 residues. Germline V CDR1 and CDR2: SGHDT, YYEEEE. Germline trimming cut 2 bases from V and 5 bases from J; bases unmatched to any gene: 2. CDR3 bases: TGTGCCAGCAGCTTTGGACAGGGCGAGACCCAGTACTTC. Its translation is CASSFGQGETQYF.

The rearrangement uses TRBV27 and TRBJ1-2; D call uncertain. Germline assignment: CDR1 MNHEY and CDR2 SMNVEV (reference sequence). The V end was cut by 6 bases, the J end by 4 bases, with 9 bases between. CDR3 length equals 12 residues. CDR3 sequence reads: CASRDTFYGYTF. As DNA, the CDR3 is TGTGCCAGCAGAGACACTTTCTATGGCTACACCTTC.

This chain joins TRBV6-5 and TRBJ2-2; no reliable D call. Germline CDR1 reads MNHEY; CDR2 reads SVGAGI. V dropped 0 bases and J dropped 2 bases, with 10 bases sitting between them. The CDR3 consists of 16 residues. For the CDR3, the DNA is TGTGCCAGCAGTTACTCTGGCCTACTAAACACCGGGGAGCTGTTTTTT. As protein: CASSYSGLLNTGELFF.

This chain joins TRBV25-1 and TRBJ2-4, with D unclear. V lost 2 bases and J 11 bases, leaving 7 bases between the germline ends. CDR3 size: 11 residues. Germline V CDR1 and CDR2: MGHDK, SYGVNS. The CDR3 DNA is TGTGCCAGCAGTGAAAGCTCCGTTCAGTACTTC. Its translation: CASSESSVQYF.

The CDR3 spells CATSVVGTEAFF. The CDR3 DNA is TGTGCCACCAGCGTAGTAGGGACTGAAGCTTTCTTT. V and J are TRBV15 and TRBJ1-1; no clear D gene. In germline, CDR1 is LNHNV, CDR2 YYDKDF (reference sequence). V was cut by 5 bases and J by 5 bases, with 9 bases left in between. This CDR3 has 12 residues.

V is TRBV6-5 and J is TRBJ2-5, with 10 bases matching TRBD2. Germline V lookup: CDR1 MNHEY, CDR2 SVGAGI. The CDR3 runs 15 residues. V was clipped by 6 bases and J by 3 bases; unmatched bases: 7. The CDR3 sequence is CASRTAGGLEETQYF. The CDR3 bases are TGTGCCAGCAGGACAGCGGGGGGGCTCGAAGAGACCCAGTACTTC.

This clone was seen once. The rearrangement links TRBV5-1 to TRBJ2-5; D might be TRBD2 (6 bases). This CDR3 has 13 amino acids. V dropped 4 bases and J dropped 1 base, with 8 bases sitting between them. From germline, CDR1 is SGHRS and CDR2 YFSETQ. CDR3 region: CASSTGLQETQYF. CDR3 nucleotides: TGCGCCAGCAGCACGGGACTCCAAGAGACCCAGTACTTC.

The chain combines TRBV6-1 with TRBJ1-5; 8 bases are shared with TRBD1. Germline V gene sequence: CDR1 MNHNS, CDR2 SASEGT. The CDR3 loop spans 14 amino acids. J lost 1 base, V lost 8 bases, and 4 bases had no gene match. The CDR3 nucleotides are TGTGCCAGCCGGACAGGGATAAGCAATCAGCCCCAGCATTTT. Amino acid sequence: CASRTGISNQPQHF.

Concerning this clone itself: Within the sample, other DNA sequences also encode this same CDR3. V and J are TRBV5-1 and TRBJ2-2; TRBD1 agrees at 10 bases. The CDR3 totals 15 residues. CDR1 and CDR2 from the germline V gene are SGHRS and YFSETQ. V trimming: 4 bases; J trimming: 3 bases; junction bases outside the gene matches: 3. The CDR3 DNA is TGCGCCAGCAGCGCGGGGACAGGGGACACCGGGGAGCTGTTTTTT. Protein: CASSAGTGDTGELFF.

The CDR3 sequence is CASSPGTSGGASSYEQYF. CDR3 coding DNA: TGTGCCAGCAGCCCTGGGACTAGCGGGGGTGCTAGCTCCTACGAGCAGTACTTC. This chain uses TRBV5-4 with TRBJ2-7; 14 bases are shared with TRBD2. The CDR3 is 18 residues long. The trim removed 4 bases at V and 0 bases at J, leaving 9 bases unmatched. Per the germline V gene, CDR1 is SGHNT and CDR2 is YYREEE (reference sequence).

A note on this clone: This may be a read error: a much more frequent sequence differs by one nucleotide. The CDR3 is CASIPGLANNEQFF. The CDR3 DNA follows: TGTGCTAGCATCCCGGGACTAGCTAACAATGAGCAGTTCTTC. This rearrangement joins TRBV11-3 to TRBJ2-1; 9 bases are shared with TRBD2. The CDR3 covers 14 residues. Germline CDR1 SGHNT, CDR2 YENEEA.

CDR3 in amino acids: CASSHGDHKSQETQYF. The CDR3 DNA is TGTGCCAGCAGCCACGGGGACCACAAATCCCAAGAGACCCAGTACTTC. The chain recombines TRBV11-3 with TRBJ2-5; D possibly uses TRBD1 or TRBD2 (5 bases each). Trimming left V 5 bases short and J 1 base short, with 17 bases between. CDR3 length equals 16 residues. Germline lookup yields CDR1 SGHNT and CDR2 YENEEA.

The chain couples TRBV29-1 to TRBJ1-2; D not certain. This CDR3 has 13 residues. The V end was cut by 4 bases, the J end by 6 bases, with 15 bases between. Germline lookup yields CDR1 SQVTM and CDR2 ANQGSEA. The CDR3 sequence is CSVVGRLTDGYTF. The CDR3, as DNA: TGCAGCGTTGTAGGCAGGCTTACCGATGGCTACACCTTC. Full variable domain (outside the CDR3, taken from reference TRBV29-1 and TRBJ1-2): SAVISQKPSRDICQRGTSLTIQCQVDSQVTMMFWYRQQPGQSLTLIATANQGSEATYESGFVIDKFPISRPNLTFSTLTVSNMSPEDSSIYLCSVVGRLTDGYTFGSGTRLTVV.

The chain has TRBV2 and TRBJ2-5; no clear D. V lost 3 bases and J 6 bases, leaving 5 bases between the germline ends. The CDR3 loop spans 11 amino acids. Looked up from germline, CDR1 is SNHLY and CDR2 is FYNNEI. Here the CDR3 DNA reads TGTGCCAGCAGTGATGTACAGACCCAGTACTTC. Residues: CASSDVQTQYF.

The rearrangement joins TRBV5-6 to TRBJ2-5; maybe TRBD2 (5 bases). Deletions cut 0 bases from V and 2 bases from J, with 11 bases between. The CDR3 sequence is 15 residues long. Per germline, CDR1 SGHDT and CDR2 YYEEEE. CDR3 in amino acids: CASSLGPGLQETQYF. Here the CDR3 DNA reads TGTGCCAGCAGCTTGGGGCCAGGACTTCAAGAGACCCAGTACTTC.

The DNA of the CDR3 is TGTGCCAGCAGCCCAGGACGGCGACAAGAGACCCAGTACTTC. Protein: CASSPGRRQETQYF. The rearrangement joins TRBV5-6 to TRBJ2-5; D remains unclear. The CDR3 is 14 residues long. Germline CDR1 and CDR2: SGHDT and YYEEEE. V was trimmed by 4 bases and J by 2 bases, leaving 12 bases between them.

The chain uses TRBV4-1 and TRBJ2-2; 11 bases map to TRBD2. CDR1 is MGHRA and CDR2 is YSYEKL in the germline V gene. The V segment lost 1 base and the J segment 4 bases; nucleotides outside the gene matches: 8. The CDR3 contains 18 residues. The CDR3 DNA sequence: TGCGCCAGCAGCCAAGTTTCGACTAGCGGGATTCCCACCGGGGAGCTGTTTTTT. This sequence encodes CASSQVSTSGIPTGELFF.

The V call is TRBV25-1, the J call TRBJ2-3; maybe TRBD2 (5 bases). The length of the CDR3 is 17 residues. The V end was cut by 0 bases, the J end by 2 bases, with 15 bases between. Germline CDR1 is MGHDK and CDR2 is SYGVNS. The CDR3 nucleotides are TGTGCCAGCAGTGAATATGGTACCCGGGGAGACACAGATACGCAGTATTTT. Translation gives CASSEYGTRGDTDTQYF.